These 19 T cell receptor beta chains originate from one sample sequenced in a study of blood T cell repertoires in COVID-19. TCRdb's copy holds only in-frame clones and misses some; the assay was immunoSEQ multiplex PCR. The table has over 250,000 clones, approximately 90% seen once. The sample taken for sequencing was peripheral blood. These receptors originate from a woman aged 55-70 years with acute or convalescent COVID-19.

The chain couples TRBV5-5 to TRBJ2-3; a possible D gene is TRBD1 (5 bases). From germline, CDR1 is SGHKS and CDR2 YYEKEE (reference sequence). V was shortened by 0 bases and J by 0 bases, with 14 bases between the two germline ends. The CDR3 is made up of 17 amino acids. The DNA of the CDR3 is TGTGCCAGCAGCTTGGTAGGGGCAGGGCCTAGCACAGATACGCAGTATTTT. Its translation is CASSLVGAGPSTDTQYF. The full variable domain, in which reference TRBV5-5 and TRBJ2-3 provide the parts outside the CDR3, is DAGVTQSPTHLIKTRGQQVTLRCSPISGHKSVSWYQQVLGQGPQFIFQYYEKEERGRGNFPDRFSARQFPNYSSELNVNALLLGDSALYLCASSLVGAGPSTDTQYFGPGTRLTVL.

This clone has a handful of counts. The chain employs TRBV19 and TRBJ1-5; 7 bases are shared with TRBD1. The CDR3 sequence is 15 residues long. With V trimmed by 1 base and J by 5 bases, 5 bases remained unmatched. In germline, CDR1 is LNHDA, CDR2 SQIVND (reference sequence). The CDR3 DNA reads TGTGCCAGTAGTATAGGGACAGGTCCGGATCAGCCCCAGCATTTT. Protein sequence: CASSIGTGPDQPQHF.

V usage is TRBV20-1 and J usage is TRBJ2-7; 7 bases agree with TRBD2. Losses at the gene ends were 5 bases for V and 3 bases for J; bases not matched to a gene: 1. Germline values: CDR1 DFQATT, CDR2 SNEGSKA (reference sequence). There are 11 residues in the CDR3. The CDR3 loop reads CSAAGVYEQYF. DNA of the CDR3: TGCAGTGCTGCGGGAGTCTACGAGCAGTACTTC.

The rearrangement links TRBV18 to TRBJ2-7; TRBD1 matches 9 bases. In germline, CDR1 is KGHSH, CDR2 LQKENI. This CDR3 is built from 13 residues. The V and J ends lost 1 base and 6 bases, in that order; junction bases with no gene match: 1. CDR3 in DNA: TGTGCCAGCTCACCACAGGGACAGGGCGAGCAGTACTTC. This sequence encodes CASSPQGQGEQYF.

The V gene is TRBV24-1, the J gene TRBJ2-1, with TRBD1 identical over 9 bases. The CDR3 length is 16 residues. The germline gives CDR1 KGHDR, CDR2 SFDVKD. Losses at the gene ends were 4 bases for V and 2 bases for J; bases not matched to a gene: 5. CDR3 nucleotides: TGTGCCACCAGTGACTCCGGGACAGGGACCTACAATGAGCAGTTCTTC. It encodes CATSDSGTGTYNEQFF.

The chain has TRBV9 and TRBJ2-5; TRBD2 agrees at 12 bases. Germline-derived CDR1 and CDR2 are SGDLS and YYNGEE. V was pared by 3 bases and J by 5 bases, with 8 bases of the junction left unmatched. The CDR3 runs 16 residues. The CDR3 protein is CASSDPTSGSLETQYF. In DNA, the CDR3 is TGTGCCAGCAGCGATCCGACTAGCGGGAGTTTGGAGACCCAGTACTTC.

This chain joins TRBV23-1 and TRBJ1-2, with 7 bases aligning to TRBD1. TRBV23-1 is placed among ORFs of uncertain function. The CDR3 length is 17 residues. Trimming at V came to 2 bases and at J to 6 bases, leaving 15 bases not matched to a gene. The CDR3 nucleotides are TGCGCCAGCAGTCAAGCTACCCCGACAGGGAAGGTGGATGGCTACACCTTC. Protein: CASSQATPTGKVDGYTF.

The rearrangement uses TRBV14 and TRBJ2-5; no definite D call. Germline V gene data show CDR1 as SGHDN and CDR2 as FVKESK. The CDR3 sequence is 14 residues long. Trimming took 4 bases from V and 4 from J, leaving 13 bases between them. CDR3 in amino acids: CASSRGRGGETQYF. The CDR3 coding sequence is TGTGCCAGCAGCCGAGGAAGAGGTGGAGAGACCCAGTACTTC.

The V gene is TRBV12-3 or TRBV12-4, the J gene TRBJ2-1, with TRBD2 identical over 14 bases. Germline trimming cut 9 bases from V and 7 bases from J; bases unmatched to any gene: 2. CDR3 length: 13 amino acids. CDR3 sequence: CASGTSGGNEQFF. CDR3 nucleotide sequence: TGTGCCAGTGGGACTAGCGGGGGTAATGAGCAGTTCTTC.

V usage is TRBV9 and J usage is TRBJ2-2, with D possibly being TRBD2 (7 bases). There are 16 residues in the CDR3. The ends were cut back, 0 bases at V and 2 bases at J, with 11 bases in the middle. Germline values: CDR1 SGDLS, CDR2 YYNGEE. CDR3 loop: CASSVGRGGNTGELFF. CDR3 bases: TGTGCCAGCAGCGTAGGAAGGGGGGGAAACACCGGGGAGCTGTTTTTT.

This rearrangement joins TRBV27 to TRBJ1-1; 7 positions agree with TRBD1. The germline CDR1 and CDR2 sequences are MNHEY and SMNVEV (reference sequence). The ends lost 7 bases at V and 0 bases at J; junction bases unmatched: 5. This CDR3 has 14 residues. CDR3 DNA: TGTGCCAGCAAGCCGGGACAGATGAACACTGAAGCTTTCTTT. Amino acids: CASKPGQMNTEAFF.

The chain recombines TRBV6-6 with TRBJ2-2; D is unclear. Trimming removed 2 bases at V and 6 bases at J, with 10 bases between. The CDR3 runs to 14 residues. Germline CDR1 MNHNY, CDR2 SVGAGI (reference sequence). This CDR3 is CASSYQDFPGELFF. CDR3 in DNA: TGTGCCAGCAGTTACCAGGATTTCCCCGGGGAGCTGTTTTTT.

This chain connects TRBV7-7 to TRBJ2-3; D is ambiguous. Germline CDR1 and CDR2: SSHAT and FNYEAQ (reference sequence). V lost 5 bases to trimming and J lost 5 bases, with 8 bases between them. CDR3 length: 12 amino acids. The CDR3 is CASSAPGDTQYF. In DNA form, the CDR3 reads TGTGCCAGCAGCGCACCGGGAGATACGCAGTATTTT.

This sequence joins TRBV15 and TRBJ1-4; D is uncertain. This CDR3 region has 18 residues. Trimming took 1 base from V and 0 from J, leaving 15 bases between them. Germline V gene data show CDR1 as LNHNV and CDR2 as YYDKDF (reference sequence). CDR3 region: CATSRGVGQTATNEKLFF. CDR3 coding DNA: TGTGCCACCAGCAGAGGGGTAGGCCAGACTGCAACTAATGAAAAACTGTTTTTT.

The chain joins TRBV5-4 to TRBJ1-2; the D is unclear. V was trimmed by 4 bases and J by 2 bases, leaving 21 bases between them. Germline V gene lookup returns CDR1 SGHNT and CDR2 YYREEE (reference sequence). The CDR3 consists of 17 residues. CDR3 sequence (DNA): TGTGCCAGCAGCCCCCCCGGTGGAGGAATATCCAACTATGGCTACACCTTC. Its protein is CASSPPGGGISNYGYTF. Complete variable domain (other parts from reference TRBV5-4 and TRBJ1-2): ETGVTQSPTHLIKTRGQQVTLRCSSQSGHNTVSWYQQALGQGPQFIFQYYREEENGRGNFPPRFSGLQFPNYSSELNVNALELDDSALYLCASSPPGGGISNYGYTFGSGTRLTVV.

V gene TRBV9 combines with J gene TRBJ1-4, with a weak D call TRBD1 (6 bases). This CDR3 has 16 residues. The germline V and J ends were trimmed by 1 base and 2 bases, with 12 bases remaining between them. Per germline, CDR1 SGDLS and CDR2 YYNGEE. The CDR3, as DNA: TGTGCCAGCAGCGTAAATGCAGGGGCGACTAATGAAAAACTGTTTTTT. As protein: CASSVNAGATNEKLFF.

This clone was picked up one time. V is TRBV29-1 and J is TRBJ1-2; the D is unclear. CDR1 is SQVTM and CDR2 is ANQGSEA in the germline V gene. This CDR3 spans 17 amino acids. The V end was cut by 0 bases, the J end by 2 bases, with 19 bases between. In DNA, the CDR3 is TGCAGCGTTGAAGATGGGCAAGGCGGGATCCGGAACTATGGCTACACCTTC. Translation gives CSVEDGQGGIRNYGYTF.

The rearrangement joins TRBV3-1 (or the pseudogene TRBV3-2) to TRBJ1-5, with D perhaps TRBD1 (5 bases). With 8 bases removed from V and 5 bases from J, the gap between germline ends came to 10 bases. The CDR3 consists of 12 residues. Germline CDR1 LGHDT, CDR2 YNNKEL (reference sequence). In nucleotides, the CDR3 is TGTGCCAGCCATGGGGGGGATCAGCCCCAGCATTTT. Protein: CASHGGDQPQHF.

Only a few counts were recorded for this clone. This chain joins TRBV6-5 and TRBJ2-2; D gene ambiguous. This CDR3 comprises 14 residues. CDR1 and CDR2 from the germline V gene are MNHEY and SVGAGI. The V end was cut by 6 bases, the J end by 0 bases, with 8 bases between. The chain's CDR3 is CASRATTNTGELFF. CDR3 DNA: TGTGCCAGCAGGGCGACAACGAACACCGGGGAGCTGTTTTTT.